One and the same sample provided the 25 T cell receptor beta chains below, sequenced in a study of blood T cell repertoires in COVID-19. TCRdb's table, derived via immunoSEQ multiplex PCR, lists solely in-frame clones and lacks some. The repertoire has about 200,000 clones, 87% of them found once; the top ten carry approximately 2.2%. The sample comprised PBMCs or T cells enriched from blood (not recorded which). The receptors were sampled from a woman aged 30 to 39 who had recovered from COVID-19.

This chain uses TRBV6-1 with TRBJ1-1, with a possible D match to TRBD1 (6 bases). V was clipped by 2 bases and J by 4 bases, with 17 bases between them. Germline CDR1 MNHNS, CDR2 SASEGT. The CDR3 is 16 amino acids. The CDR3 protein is CASSESPYRAVTEAFF. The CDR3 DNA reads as TGTGCCAGCAGTGAATCCCCCTACAGGGCTGTCACTGAAGCTTTCTTT.

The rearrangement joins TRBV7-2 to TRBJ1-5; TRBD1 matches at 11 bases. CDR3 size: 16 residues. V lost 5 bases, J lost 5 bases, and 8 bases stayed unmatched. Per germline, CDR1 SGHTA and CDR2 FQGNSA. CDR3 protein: CASSPRTGGGDQPQHF. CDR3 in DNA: TGTGCCAGCAGCCCCCGGACAGGGGGCGGCGATCAGCCCCAGCATTTT. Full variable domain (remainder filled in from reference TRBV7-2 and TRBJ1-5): GAGVSQSPSNKVTEKGKDVELRCDPISGHTALYWYRQSLGQGLEFLIYFQGNSAPDKSGLPSDRFSAERTGGSVSTLTIQRTQQEDSAVYLCASSPRTGGGDQPQHFGDGTRLSIL.

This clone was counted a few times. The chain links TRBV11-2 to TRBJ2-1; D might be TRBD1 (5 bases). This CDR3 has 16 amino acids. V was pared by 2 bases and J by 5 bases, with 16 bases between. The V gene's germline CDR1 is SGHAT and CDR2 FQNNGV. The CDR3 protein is CASSLSRQRRNNEQFF. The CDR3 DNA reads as TGTGCCAGCAGCTTATCTCGACAGAGAAGGAACAATGAGCAGTTCTTC.

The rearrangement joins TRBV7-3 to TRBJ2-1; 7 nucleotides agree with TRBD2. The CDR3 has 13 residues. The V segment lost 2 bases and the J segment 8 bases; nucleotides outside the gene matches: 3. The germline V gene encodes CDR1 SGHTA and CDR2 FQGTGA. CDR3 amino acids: CASSLRLADEQFF. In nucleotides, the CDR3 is TGTGCCAGCAGCTTACGACTAGCCGATGAGCAGTTCTTC.

In DNA form, the CDR3 reads TGTGCCACCAGTGACAATTCGGACAGGGAGAAGAACACTGAAGCTTTCTTT. Translation: CATSDNSDREKNTEAFF. The chain links TRBV24-1 to TRBJ1-1; 8 bases align to TRBD1. Germline CDR1 reads KGHDR; CDR2 reads SFDVKD. V lost 4 bases and J lost 1; bases outside the gene matches: 10. This CDR3 has 17 residues.

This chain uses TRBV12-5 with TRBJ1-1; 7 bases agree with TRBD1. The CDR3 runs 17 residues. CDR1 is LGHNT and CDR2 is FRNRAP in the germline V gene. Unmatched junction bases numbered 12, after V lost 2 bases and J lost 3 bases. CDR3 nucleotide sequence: TGTGCTAGTGGTTTGATGAATCGACAGGGTGCGGACACTGAAGCTTTCTTT. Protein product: CASGLMNRQGADTEAFF.

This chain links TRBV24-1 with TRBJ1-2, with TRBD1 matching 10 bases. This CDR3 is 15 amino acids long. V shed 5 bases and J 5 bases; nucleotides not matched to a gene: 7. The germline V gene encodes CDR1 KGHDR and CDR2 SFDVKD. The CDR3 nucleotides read TGTGCCACCAGTGCGGGGACAGGGGATTCGTATGGCTACACCTTC. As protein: CATSAGTGDSYGYTF.

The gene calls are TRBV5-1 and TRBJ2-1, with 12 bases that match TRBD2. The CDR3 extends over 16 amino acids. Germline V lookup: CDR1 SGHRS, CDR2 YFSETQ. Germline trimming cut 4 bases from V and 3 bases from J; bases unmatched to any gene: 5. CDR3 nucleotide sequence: TGCGCCAGCAGCGGATTGACTAGCGGGGGCTACAATGAGCAGTTCTTC. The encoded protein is CASSGLTSGGYNEQFF.

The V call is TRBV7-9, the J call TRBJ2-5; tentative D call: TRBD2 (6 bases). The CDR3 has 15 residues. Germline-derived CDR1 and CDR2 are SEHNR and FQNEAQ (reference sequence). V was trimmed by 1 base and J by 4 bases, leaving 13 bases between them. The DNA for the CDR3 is TGTGCCAGCAGCTTAGTGCCTAGCGTTTTAGAGACCCAGTACTTC. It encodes CASSLVPSVLETQYF.

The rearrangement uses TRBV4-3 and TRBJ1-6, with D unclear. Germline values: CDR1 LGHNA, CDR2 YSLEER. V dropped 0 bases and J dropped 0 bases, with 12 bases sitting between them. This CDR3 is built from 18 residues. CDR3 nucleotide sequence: TGCGCCAGCAGCCAAGATCTATTCGAGCACTCCTATAATTCACCCCTCCACTTT. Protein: CASSQDLFEHSYNSPLHF.

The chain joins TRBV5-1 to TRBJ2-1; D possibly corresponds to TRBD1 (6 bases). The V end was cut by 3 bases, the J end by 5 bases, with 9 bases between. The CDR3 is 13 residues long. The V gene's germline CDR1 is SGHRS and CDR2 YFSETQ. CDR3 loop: CASSWGTNNEQFF. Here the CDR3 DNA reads TGCGCCAGCAGCTGGGGGACAAACAATGAGCAGTTCTTC.

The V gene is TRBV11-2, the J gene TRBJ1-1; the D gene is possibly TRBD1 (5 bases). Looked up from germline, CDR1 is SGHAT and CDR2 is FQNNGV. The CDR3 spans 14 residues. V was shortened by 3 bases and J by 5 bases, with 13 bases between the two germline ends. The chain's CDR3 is CASSFGGWGTEAFF. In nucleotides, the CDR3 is TGTGCCAGCAGCTTTGGGGGGTGGGGAACTGAAGCTTTCTTT.

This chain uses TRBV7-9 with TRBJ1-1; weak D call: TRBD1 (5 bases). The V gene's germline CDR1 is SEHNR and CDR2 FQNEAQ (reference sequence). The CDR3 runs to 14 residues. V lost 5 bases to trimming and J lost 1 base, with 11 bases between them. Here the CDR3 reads CASSITGQNTEAFF. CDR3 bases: TGTGCCAGCAGCATAACCGGACAGAACACTGAAGCTTTCTTT.

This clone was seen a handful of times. The CDR3 loop is CASSLNGGGEYNEQFF. CDR3 bases: TGTGCCAGCAGCTTAAATGGCGGGGGCGAATACAATGAGCAGTTCTTC. The gene calls are TRBV7-2 and TRBJ2-1; D perhaps matches TRBD2 (7 bases). CDR1 is SGHTA, CDR2 FQGNSA, per germline. V was cut by 2 bases and J by 4 bases, with 15 bases left in between. CDR3 length equals 16 residues.

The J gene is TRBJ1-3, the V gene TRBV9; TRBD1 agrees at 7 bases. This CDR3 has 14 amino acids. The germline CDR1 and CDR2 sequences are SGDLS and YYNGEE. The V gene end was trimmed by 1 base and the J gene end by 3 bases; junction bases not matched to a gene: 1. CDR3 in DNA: TGTGCCAGCAGCGTACAGGGGGATGGAAACACCATATATTTT. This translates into CASSVQGDGNTIYF.

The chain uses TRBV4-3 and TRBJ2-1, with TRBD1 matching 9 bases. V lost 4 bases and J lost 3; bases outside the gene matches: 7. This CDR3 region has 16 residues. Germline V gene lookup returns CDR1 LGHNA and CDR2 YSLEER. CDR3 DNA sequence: TGCGCCAGCAGCCCGACCACGGGACAGGGCTACAATGAGCAGTTCTTC. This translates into CASSPTTGQGYNEQFF.

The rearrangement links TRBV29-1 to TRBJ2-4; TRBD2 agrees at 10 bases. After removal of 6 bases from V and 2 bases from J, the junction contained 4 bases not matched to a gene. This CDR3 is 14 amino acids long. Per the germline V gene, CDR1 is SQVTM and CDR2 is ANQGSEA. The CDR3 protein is CSVLAGVSKNIQYF. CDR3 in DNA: TGCAGCGTCCTAGCGGGAGTTTCCAAAAACATTCAGTACTTC.

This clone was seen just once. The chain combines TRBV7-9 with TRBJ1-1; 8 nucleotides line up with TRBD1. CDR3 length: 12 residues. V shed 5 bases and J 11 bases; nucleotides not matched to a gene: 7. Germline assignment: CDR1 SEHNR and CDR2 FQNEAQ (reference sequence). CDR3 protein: CASSHGTGSAFF. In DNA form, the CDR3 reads TGTGCCAGCAGCCACGGGACAGGCTCGGCTTTCTTT.

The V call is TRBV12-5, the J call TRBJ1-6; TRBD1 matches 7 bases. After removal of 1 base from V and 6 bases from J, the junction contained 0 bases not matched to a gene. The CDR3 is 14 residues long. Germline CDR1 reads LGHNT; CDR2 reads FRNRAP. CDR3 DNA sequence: TGTGCTAGTGGTTTGGGACAGGGTAATTCACCCCTCCACTTT. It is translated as CASGLGQGNSPLHF.

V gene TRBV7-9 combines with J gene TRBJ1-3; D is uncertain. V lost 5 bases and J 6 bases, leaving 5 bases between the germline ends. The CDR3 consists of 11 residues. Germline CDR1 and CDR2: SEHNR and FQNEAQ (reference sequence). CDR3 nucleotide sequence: TGTGCCAGCAGCCTACTAAACACCATATATTTT. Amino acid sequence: CASSLLNTIYF.

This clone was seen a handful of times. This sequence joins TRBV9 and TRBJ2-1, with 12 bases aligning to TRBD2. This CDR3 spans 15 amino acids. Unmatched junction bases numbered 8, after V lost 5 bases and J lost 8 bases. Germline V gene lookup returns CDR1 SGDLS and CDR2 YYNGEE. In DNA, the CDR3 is TGTGCCAGCAGTGCGGGACTAGCGGGTGTCGATGAGCAGTTCTTC. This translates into CASSAGLAGVDEQFF. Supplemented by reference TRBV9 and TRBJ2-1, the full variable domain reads DSGVTQTPKHLITATGQRVTLRCSPRSGDLSVYWYQQSLDQGLQFLIQYYNGEERAKGNILERFSAQQFPDLHSELNLSSLELGDSALYFCASSAGLAGVDEQFFGPGTRLTVL.

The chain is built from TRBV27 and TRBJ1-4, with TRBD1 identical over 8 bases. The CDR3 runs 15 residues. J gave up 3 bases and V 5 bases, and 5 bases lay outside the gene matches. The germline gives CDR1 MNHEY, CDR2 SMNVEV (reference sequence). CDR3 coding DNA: TGTGCCAGCAGTCCGGGGACAGGCTCTAATGAAAAACTGTTTTTT. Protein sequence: CASSPGTGSNEKLFF.

The chain's CDR3 is CASSLLDRNTYGYTF. CDR3 sequence (DNA): TGCGCCAGCAGCCTTTTAGACAGGAACACCTATGGCTACACCTTC. The rearrangement links TRBV4-3 to TRBJ1-2; possibly TRBD1 for D (6 bases). Germline V gene sequence: CDR1 LGHNA, CDR2 YSLEER. The CDR3 length is 15 residues. Trimming took off 4 bases at V and 4 bases at J, with 16 bases between the two ends.

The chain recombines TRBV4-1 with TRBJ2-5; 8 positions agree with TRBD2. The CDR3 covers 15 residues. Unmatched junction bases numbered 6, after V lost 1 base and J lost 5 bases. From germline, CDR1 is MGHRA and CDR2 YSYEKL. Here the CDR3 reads CASSQVSGSRETQYF. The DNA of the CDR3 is TGCGCCAGCAGCCAAGTAAGCGGGAGCCGGGAGACCCAGTACTTC.

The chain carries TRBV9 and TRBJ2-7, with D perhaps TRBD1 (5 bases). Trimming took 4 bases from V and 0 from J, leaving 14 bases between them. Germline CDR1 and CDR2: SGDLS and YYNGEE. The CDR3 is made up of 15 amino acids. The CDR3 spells CASSLRQISSYEQYF. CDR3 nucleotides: TGTGCCAGCAGCTTACGACAGATCAGCTCCTACGAGCAGTACTTC. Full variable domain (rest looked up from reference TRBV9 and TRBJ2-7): DSGVTQTPKHLITATGQRVTLRCSPRSGDLSVYWYQQSLDQGLQFLIQYYNGEERAKGNILERFSAQQFPDLHSELNLSSLELGDSALYFCASSLRQISSYEQYFGPGTRLTVT.